This T cell receptor (beta chain) was found in a study of human T cells and chemical hapten exposure. TCRdb processed the RACE reads anew with MiXCR; each CDR3 protein has one entry. The sample shows about 40,000 distinct CDR3 sequences, about 3.5% of them seen only once. This clonotype was detected many times. The target antigen is unknown. Described time point: patch test 2, 6 weeks after DPC sensitization. The sample's treatment: therapeutic diphenylcyclopropenone sensitization with weekly scalp DPC. Donors, patients with alopecia ranging from 18 to 70 years old and judged suitable for DPC, provided samples. Study results and limitations: TCRs exceeding 1 in 1000 frequency stayed unchanged with DPC sensitization.

Germline-derived CDR1 and CDR2 are SGHTS and YDEGEE. V lost 3 bases, J lost 1 base, and 7 bases stayed unmatched. The CDR3 length is 15 residues. The source material was whole blood, sampled in connection with sensitization to the hapten diphenylcyclopropenone (DPC). This sequence was found in a middle-aged man with alopecia areata. Some clones in this sample may be carry-over from other donors' samples. The chain is built from TRBV5-8 and TRBJ2-7, with 7 bases fitting TRBD1. The CDR3 is CASSYGQEESYEQYF. CDR3 in DNA: TGTGCCAGCAGCTACGGACAGGAGGAATCCTACGAGCAGTACTTC. Filled out from reference TRBV5-8 and TRBJ2-7, the complete variable domain reads EAGVTQSPTHLIKTRGQQATLRCSPISGHTSVYWYQQALGLGLQFLLWYDEGEERNRGNFPPRFSGRQFPNYSSELNVNALELEDSALYLCASSYGQEESYEQYFGPGTRLTVT.